The present T cell receptor (beta chain) was sequenced within a study of cytomegalovirus exposure and HLA in healthy donors. Study observations and caveats: For cytomegalovirus status, the classifier reportedly gave diagnoses with high specificity and sensitivity.

Concerning this clone: As yet, its antigen is unknown.

Trimming took 4 bases from V and 4 from J; bases not matched to a gene: 7. Germline V gives CDR1 MNHEY, CDR2 SVGAGI. The CDR3 extends over 15 amino acids. A multiplex PCR was run with 60 Vbeta primers and 13 Jbeta primers. Sequencing was performed with immunoSEQ multiplex PCR; in TCRdb, only in-frame clones are kept and a portion is missing. The profile shows about 100,000 clones, around four fifths of them singletons. The rearrangement uses TRBV6-5 and TRBJ2-7; 10 nucleotides align to TRBD2. The TCR sequence derives from a man aged 35 to 55 in good health and CMV-seropositive. The specimen sequenced was PBMCs. The CDR3 spells CASSWLAGVGYEQYF. The CDR3, as DNA: TGTGCCAGCAGTTGGCTAGCGGGAGTCGGTTACGAGCAGTACTTC.